The rows below give T cell receptor beta chains drawn from one sample of a study of shared clonotypes between healthy human individuals. TCRdb's table, derived via immunoSEQ multiplex PCR, lists solely in-frame clones and lacks some. The data contain approximately 2.1 million clones, approximately 93% of them singletons. Material: naive CD4+ T cells from PBMCs. These receptor sequences come from a man aged 18 to 29 in good health. Some clones in this sample may be carry-over from other donors' samples. CDR3s include the opening cysteine and the closing phenylalanine or tryptophan.

V gene	J gene	CDR3 protein
TRBV5-1	TRBJ2-5	CASRTGPGILQETQYF
TRBV7-2	TRBJ1-3	CASSPSGVNSGNTIYF
TRBV5-4	TRBJ1-2	CASSLGQAGDYGYTF
TRBV5-1	TRBJ2-2	CASSRRLTENTGELFF
TRBV9	TRBJ2-2	CASSPGRNPVTGELFF
TRBV5-4	TRBJ2-5	CASSLSRGQETQYF
TRBV6-5	TRBJ1-1	CASSYGGDTEAFF
TRBV15	TRBJ2-5	CATSRGIPETQYF
TRBV6-1	TRBJ1-2	CASSVDYGYTF
TRBV12-5	TRBJ2-1	CASGLVIAGVVNEQFF
TRBV5-1	TRBJ2-6	CASSLGGGGYSGANVLTF
TRBV11-2	.	CASSLVRGPSYEQYF
TRBV6-4	TRBJ1-2	CASSDSGRGGGYTF
TRBV5-1	TRBJ2-7	CASSDNYEQYF
TRBV2	TRBJ1-5	CASSLNPPQHF
TRBV28	TRBJ2-1	CASRKTVNSYNEQFF
TRBV27	TRBJ2-2	CASSSAGELFF
TRBV18	TRBJ2-6	CASSPTGTGISGANVLTF
TRBV28	TRBJ2-7	CASTRRTSGIPEQYF
TRBV4-1	TRBJ1-1	CASSQAGEPYRAFF
TRBV27	TRBJ2-7	CASRPLSSGGAYEQYF
TRBV5-1	TRBJ2-7	CASSLSPLGGTYEQYF
TRBV28	TRBJ2-7	CASRDPGLAGYEQYF
TRBV7-9	TRBJ1-3	CASSKLYRSPSSGNTIYF
TRBV7-3	TRBJ2-1	CASSSARLAEQFF
TRBV28	TRBJ2-4	CASSSPPLLAKNIQYF
TRBV6-5	TRBJ2-7	CASSYSSGQGFYEQYF
TRBV7-9	TRBJ2-5	CASSLGDRVGETQYF
TRBV5-6	TRBJ2-2	CASSFPQGDTGELFF
TRBV2	TRBJ1-4	CASDRDREYEKLFF
TRBV28	TRBJ1-2	CASSYTGIGYGYTF
TRBV5-8	TRBJ2-1	CASARAVDHYNEQFF
TRBV30	TRBJ2-7	CAWSRDSYEQYF
TRBV19	TRBJ2-5	CASSMSSRGKYF
TRBV6-5	TRBJ2-7	CASTTGWGIYEQYF
TRBV6-5	TRBJ1-1	CASSTDPLNTEAFF
TRBV30	TRBJ1-2	CAWSKQGNYGYTF
TRBV28	TRBJ2-1	CASSPTSGTSAEQFF
TRBV7-3	TRBJ1-2	CASSLRAGRGYTF
TRBV5-1	TRBJ2-5	CASSVQGIGETQYF